A single T cell receptor (beta chain) is shown here with its context. What it binds is unknown. Unique molecular identifiers had been added to the TCR beta cDNA libraries. Input of about 0.9 to 10 million T cells yielded 500,000 to 650,000 cDNA molecules. Each CDR3 protein is one row after TCRdb ran MiXCR on the PCR reads. The sample holds roughly 870,000 distinct CDR3 sequences, roughly half seen once. The data were taken from a study of post-analysis software for immune sequencing data. On the study more broadly: Disease trajectories encompassed relapsing-remitting, secondary progressive and progressive-relapsing multiple sclerosis.

This CDR3 has 13 amino acids. Germline V lookup: CDR1 DFQATT, CDR2 SNEGSKA (reference sequence). V gave up 6 bases and J gave up 4 bases; unmatched junction bases: 4. Study results and caveats: Relative to controls, patients had several TRBV segments at higher frequency, with TRBV5-6, TRBV5-1 and TRBV20-1 among these. Multiple sclerosis was associated with a significant reduction in normalized Chao1 diversity relative to controls. Same-batch samples co-clustered strongly by F measure.

The origin of this receptor is a girl aged 10-17 years with multiple sclerosis. Input material: blood. This chain uses TRBV20-1 with TRBJ2-5; TRBD2 agrees at 11 bases. The CDR3 DNA follows: TGCAGTGCCAGACTAGCGGGGTTAGAGACCCAGTACTTC. Its protein is CSARLAGLETQYF.